This T cell receptor beta chain was sequenced for a study of shared clonotypes between healthy human individuals. The CDR3 length is 11 residues. V shed 8 bases and J shed 12 bases, with 15 bases lying between them. The germline V gene has CDR1 MNHEY and CDR2 SVGAGI. The count of this clone is one. The method was immunoSEQ multiplex PCR; TCRdb's version includes in-frame clones alone and lacks a portion of them. The data hold about 380,000 clones, with roughly 96% observed a single time. The TCR comes from a man younger than 40 in good health. J is TRBJ2-3 and V is TRBV6-5, with D maybe TRBD1 (5 bases). Sequencing used memory CD8+ T cells sorted from blood. The subset was: CD45RO+ cells pooled with CCR7-negative TemRA cells. The DNA for the CDR3 is TGTGCCAGCGGAAGGGGTTTCGGCCAGTATTTT. Translating it yields CASGRGFGQYF.